This is a list of T cell receptor beta chains from one sample in a study of OX40 agonist ivuxolimab in advanced cancers. Sequencing was performed with immunoSEQ multiplex PCR; in TCRdb, only in-frame clones are kept and a portion is missing. Here the sample spans tens of thousands of clones, about 88% being singletons. Source: CD4+ or CD8+ T cells sorted from blood, taken in a trial of the OX40 agonist ivuxolimab. Source of these receptors: an adult with an advanced solid tumor such as melanoma, head and neck, liver or kidney cancer. The CDR3 runs from the conserved cysteine through the conserved F or W. The D gene is left open where the match is weak. Not all rows give a size; the values are once, few, many and, for expanded clones, a class.

clone size | V gene | D gene | CDR3 protein
few | TRBV7-2 | - | CASSSQGFQGYTF
- | TRBV6-5 | - | CASSLVFNTEAFF
few | TRBV5-6 | - | CASSDRGGGFLQPQHF
- | TRBV7-9 | TRBD1 | CASSTRTGEDTEAFF
- | TRBV7-9 | - | CASSLGLAYEQYF
- | TRBV7-2 | TRBD2 | CASSISGSFNEQFF
- | TRBV7-6 | TRBD2 | CASSLAGLAAETQYF
- | TRBV6-5 | - | CASNRGLKETQYF
- | TRBV7-8 | - | CASFGRGDSPLHF
- | TRBV5-8 | TRBD2 | CASSLGVAGSNEQFF
once | TRBV6-6 | - | CASRLTGINEKLFF
- | TRBV18 | - | CASSPGVPRGETQYF
- | TRBV2 | TRBD1 | CASGTANYGYTF
- | TRBV4-1 | TRBD2 | CASSPRLAGDETQYF
few | TRBV10-3 | TRBD2 | CAISSDRSGSNEQYF
- | TRBV7-8 | - | CASSLNGRMIAKNIQYF
once | TRBV4-2 | - | CASSQDRGGYYEQYF
- | TRBV15 | TRBD2 | CATSRSSGRTTDTQYF
- | TRBV6-1 | - | CASSESWLGQGAEAFF
- | TRBV10-2 | - | CASSESPGAGNTEAFF
- | TRBV6-5 | TRBD1 | CASSYGTTGGGYTF
- | TRBV10-3 | TRBD1 | CAISRDRDAGEQYF
- | TRBV5-1 | - | CASSPGTKGYTF
- | TRBV6-6 | - | CASSYSRVYNEQFF
- | TRBV6-5 | - | CASSYSYSNTEAFF
- | TRBV28 | - | CASITGNTEAFF
medium-sized | TRBV12-5 | - | CASGLVPDSSYEQYF
- | TRBV7-2 | TRBD1 | CASSPDRGREGYTF
few | TRBV7-2 | - | CASSLIPGLQPQHF
- | TRBV7-9 | - | CASSLHGANEQYF
- | TRBV6-6 | TRBD1 | CASSGRQGHHEQYF
- | TRBV7-3 | - | CASSLNQNEQYF
- | TRBV5-1 | - | CASSLNQKTEAFF
few | TRBV2 | - | CASTGQTAGELFF
few | TRBV7-8 | TRBD2 | CASSLGGGGLANEQFF
- | TRBV10-3 | - | CAISEGTSTTEAFF
- | TRBV27 | - | CASSKQGPANYGYTF
- | TRBV4-1 | - | CASSQGPSSDEQYF